This TCR beta chain appears in the sequencing data of a study of blood T cells in healthy people across ages. Whole-study results and caveats: More naive CD4+ cells and higher diversity were found in long-lived than in aged donors.

Note on this clonotype: Antigen unknown.

Using a J-beta primer mix together with a sample-barcoded 5' primer, a second PCR was run for about 7 to 12 cycles. Unique molecular identifiers of 12 random nucleotides labeled each cDNA. Each CDR3 protein is one row after TCRdb ran MiXCR on the 5' RACE reads. Altogether 550,000 to 750,000 distinct CDR3 sequences are present, around 21% being singletons, with the ten largest covering 3.5% to 4%. V was clipped by 0 bases and J by 9 bases, with 5 bases between them. The CDR3 is 12 residues long. The germline V gene has CDR1 MGHRA and CDR2 YSYEKL. Every participating donor contributed roughly 10 milliliters of peripheral blood through a draw. There were at least 6 micrograms of total RNA extracted from every sample.

Sequencing input: blood. This sequence joins TRBV4-1 and TRBJ2-2, with D hard to call. The TCR comes from an older man in good health. The CDR3 loop reads CASSQDVWELFF. DNA for the CDR3: TGCGCCAGCAGCCAAGATGTCTGGGAGCTGTTTTTT.